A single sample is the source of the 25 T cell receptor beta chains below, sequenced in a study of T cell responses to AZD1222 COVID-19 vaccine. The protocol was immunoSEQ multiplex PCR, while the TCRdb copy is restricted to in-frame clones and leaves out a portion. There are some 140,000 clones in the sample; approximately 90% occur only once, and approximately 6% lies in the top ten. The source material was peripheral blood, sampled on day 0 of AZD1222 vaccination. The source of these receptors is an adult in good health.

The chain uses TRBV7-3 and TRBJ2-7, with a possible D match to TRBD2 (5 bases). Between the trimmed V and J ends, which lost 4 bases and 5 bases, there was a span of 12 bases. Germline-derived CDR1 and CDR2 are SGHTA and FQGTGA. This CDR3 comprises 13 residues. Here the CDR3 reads CASSSPRGNEQYF. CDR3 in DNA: TGTGCCAGCAGCTCCCCCCGGGGAAACGAGCAGTACTTC.

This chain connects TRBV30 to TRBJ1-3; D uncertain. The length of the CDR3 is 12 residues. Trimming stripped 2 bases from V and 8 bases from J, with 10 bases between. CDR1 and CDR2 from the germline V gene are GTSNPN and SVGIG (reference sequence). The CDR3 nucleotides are TGTGCCTGGAGTCGGGCGTCCGACACCATATATTTT. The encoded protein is CAWSRASDTIYF.

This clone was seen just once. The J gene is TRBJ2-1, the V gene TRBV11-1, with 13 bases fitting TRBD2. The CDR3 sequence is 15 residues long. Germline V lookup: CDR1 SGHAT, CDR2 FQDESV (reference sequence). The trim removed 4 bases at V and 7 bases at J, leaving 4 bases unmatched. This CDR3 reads CASSSGLAGTNEQFF. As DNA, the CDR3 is TGTGCCAGCAGCTCGGGACTAGCGGGAACGAATGAGCAGTTCTTC.

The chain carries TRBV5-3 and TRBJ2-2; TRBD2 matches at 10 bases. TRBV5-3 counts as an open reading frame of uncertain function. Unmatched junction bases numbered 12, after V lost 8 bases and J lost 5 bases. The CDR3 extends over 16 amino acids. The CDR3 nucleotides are TGTGCCAGGAGATATGGACTAGCGGATATTACCGGGGAGCTGTTTTTT. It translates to CARRYGLADITGELFF.

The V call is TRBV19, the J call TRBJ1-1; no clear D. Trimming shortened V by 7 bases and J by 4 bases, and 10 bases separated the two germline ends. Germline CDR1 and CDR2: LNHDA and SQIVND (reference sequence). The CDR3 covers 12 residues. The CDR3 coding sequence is TGTGCCAGTATATGGGGTGGCACTGAAGCTTTCTTT. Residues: CASIWGGTEAFF.

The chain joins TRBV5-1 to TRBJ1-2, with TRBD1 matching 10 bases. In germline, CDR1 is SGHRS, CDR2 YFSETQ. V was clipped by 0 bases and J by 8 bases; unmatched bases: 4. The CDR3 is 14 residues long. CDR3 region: CASSLGQGAGGYTF. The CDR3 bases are TGCGCCAGCAGCTTGGGACAGGGGGCTGGGGGCTACACCTTC. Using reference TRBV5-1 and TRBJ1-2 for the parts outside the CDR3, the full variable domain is KAGVTQTPRYLIKTRGQQVTLSCSPISGHRSVSWYQQTPGQGLQFLFEYFSETQRNKGNFPGRFSGRQFSNSRSEMNVSTLELGDSALYLCASSLGQGAGGYTFGSGTRLTVV.

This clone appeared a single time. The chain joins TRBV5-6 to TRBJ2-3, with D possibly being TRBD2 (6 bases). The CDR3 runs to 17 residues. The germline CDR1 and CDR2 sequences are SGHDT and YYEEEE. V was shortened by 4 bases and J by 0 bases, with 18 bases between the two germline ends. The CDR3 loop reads CASSPSRGSASTDTQYF. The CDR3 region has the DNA TGTGCCAGCAGCCCCTCGCGGGGTAGCGCTAGCACAGATACGCAGTATTTT.

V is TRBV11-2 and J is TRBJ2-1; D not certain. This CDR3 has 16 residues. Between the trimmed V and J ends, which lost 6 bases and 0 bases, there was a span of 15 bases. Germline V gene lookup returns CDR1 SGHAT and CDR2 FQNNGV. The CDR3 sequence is CASSGFGESSYNEQFF. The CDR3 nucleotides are TGTGCCAGCAGTGGTTTTGGAGAAAGCTCCTACAATGAGCAGTTCTTC.

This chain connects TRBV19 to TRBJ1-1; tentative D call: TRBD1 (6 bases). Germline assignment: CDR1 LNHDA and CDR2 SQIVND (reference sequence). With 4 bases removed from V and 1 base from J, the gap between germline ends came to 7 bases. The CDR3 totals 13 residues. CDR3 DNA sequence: TGTGCCAGTAGTACGGGACAGAACACTGAAGCTTTCTTT. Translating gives CASSTGQNTEAFF. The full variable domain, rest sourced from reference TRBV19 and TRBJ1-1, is DGGITQSPKYLFRKEGQNVTLSCEQNLNHDAMYWYRQDPGQGLRLIYYSQIVNDFQKGDIAEGYSVSREKKESFPLTVTSAQKNPTAFYLCASSTGQNTEAFFGQGTRLTVV.

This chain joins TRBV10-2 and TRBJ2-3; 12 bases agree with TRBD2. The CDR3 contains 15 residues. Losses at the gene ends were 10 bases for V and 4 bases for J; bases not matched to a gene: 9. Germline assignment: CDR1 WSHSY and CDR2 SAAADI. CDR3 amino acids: CATVTSGSSADTQYF. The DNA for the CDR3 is TGCGCCACGGTGACTAGCGGGAGTTCAGCAGATACGCAGTATTTT.

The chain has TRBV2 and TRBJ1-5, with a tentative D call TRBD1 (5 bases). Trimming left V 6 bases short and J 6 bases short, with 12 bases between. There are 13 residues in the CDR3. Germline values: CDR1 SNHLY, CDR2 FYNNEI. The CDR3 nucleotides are TGTGCCAGCAGGGGGGGGGTAGGTCAGCCCCAGCATTTT. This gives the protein CASRGGVGQPQHF. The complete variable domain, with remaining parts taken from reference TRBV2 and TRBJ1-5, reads EPEVTQTPSHQVTQMGQEVILRCVPISNHLYFYWYRQILGQKVEFLVSFYNNEISEKSEIFDDQFSVERPDGSNFTLKIRSTKLEDSAMYFCASRGGVGQPQHFGDGTRLSIL.

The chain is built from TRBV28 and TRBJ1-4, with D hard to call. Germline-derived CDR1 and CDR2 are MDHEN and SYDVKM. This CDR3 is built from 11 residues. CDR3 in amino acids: CSSASNEKLFF. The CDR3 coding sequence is TGTTCGTCCGCATCTAATGAAAAACTGTTTTTT.

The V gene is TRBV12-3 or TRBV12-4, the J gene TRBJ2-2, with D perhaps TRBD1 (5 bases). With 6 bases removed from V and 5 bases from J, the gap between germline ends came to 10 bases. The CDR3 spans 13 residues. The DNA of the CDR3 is TGTGCCAGCAGGGCTAGGGGAACCGGGGAGCTGTTTTTT. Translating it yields CASRARGTGELFF.

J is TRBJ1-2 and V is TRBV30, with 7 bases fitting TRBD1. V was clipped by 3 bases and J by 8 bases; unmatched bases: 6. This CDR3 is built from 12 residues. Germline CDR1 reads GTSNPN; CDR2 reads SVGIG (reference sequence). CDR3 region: CAWRRDSHGYTF. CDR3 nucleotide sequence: TGTGCCTGGAGACGGGACAGCCACGGCTACACCTTC. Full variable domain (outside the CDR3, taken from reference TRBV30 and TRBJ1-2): SQTIHQWPATLVQPVGSPLSLECTVEGTSNPNLYWYRQAAGRGLQLLFYSVGIGQISSEVPQNLSASRPQDRQFILSSKKLLLSDSGFYLCAWRRDSHGYTFGSGTRLTVV.

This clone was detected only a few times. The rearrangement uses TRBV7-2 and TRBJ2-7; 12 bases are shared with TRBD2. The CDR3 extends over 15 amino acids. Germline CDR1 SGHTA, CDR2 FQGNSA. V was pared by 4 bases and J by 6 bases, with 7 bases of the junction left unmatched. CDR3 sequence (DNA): TGTGCCAGCAGCTCTCAGGGACTAGCGGGTCGCGAGCAGTACTTC. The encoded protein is CASSSQGLAGREQYF. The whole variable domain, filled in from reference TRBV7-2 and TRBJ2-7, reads GAGVSQSPSNKVTEKGKDVELRCDPISGHTALYWYRQSLGQGLEFLIYFQGNSAPDKSGLPSDRFSAERTGGSVSTLTIQRTQQEDSAVYLCASSSQGLAGREQYFGPGTRLTVT.

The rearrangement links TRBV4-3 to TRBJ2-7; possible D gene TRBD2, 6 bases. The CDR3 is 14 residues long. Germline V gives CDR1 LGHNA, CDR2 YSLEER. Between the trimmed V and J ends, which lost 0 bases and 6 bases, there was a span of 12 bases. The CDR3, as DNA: TGCGCCAGCAGCCAAGATCGAACTAGCTTCGAGCAGTACTTC. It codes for CASSQDRTSFEQYF.

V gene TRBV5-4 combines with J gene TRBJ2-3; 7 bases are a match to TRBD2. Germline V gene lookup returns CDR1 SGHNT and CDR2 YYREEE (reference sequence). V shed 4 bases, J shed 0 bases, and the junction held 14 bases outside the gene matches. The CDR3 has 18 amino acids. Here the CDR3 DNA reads TGTGCCAGCAGCCGCCGAAGGAAAGCGGGGACTAGCACAGATACGCAGTATTTT. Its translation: CASSRRRKAGTSTDTQYF.

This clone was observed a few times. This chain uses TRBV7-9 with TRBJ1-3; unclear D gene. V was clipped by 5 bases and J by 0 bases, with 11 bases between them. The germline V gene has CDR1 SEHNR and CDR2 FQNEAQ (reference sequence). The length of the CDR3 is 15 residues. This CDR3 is CASSHSAGSGNTIYF. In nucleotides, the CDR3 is TGTGCCAGCAGCCATTCCGCTGGCTCTGGAAACACCATATATTTT.

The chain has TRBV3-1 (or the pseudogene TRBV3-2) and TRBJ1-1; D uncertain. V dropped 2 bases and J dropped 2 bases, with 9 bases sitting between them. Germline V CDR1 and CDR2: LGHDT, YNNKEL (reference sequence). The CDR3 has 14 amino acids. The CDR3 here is CASSQFAGNTEAFF. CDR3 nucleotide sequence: TGTGCCAGCAGCCAATTTGCGGGAAACACTGAAGCTTTCTTT.

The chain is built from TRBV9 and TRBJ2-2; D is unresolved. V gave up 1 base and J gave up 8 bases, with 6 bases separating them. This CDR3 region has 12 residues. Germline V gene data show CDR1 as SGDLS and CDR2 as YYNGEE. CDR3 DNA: TGTGCCAGCAGCGTAACACAGGGGGAGCTGTTTTTT. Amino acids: CASSVTQGELFF.

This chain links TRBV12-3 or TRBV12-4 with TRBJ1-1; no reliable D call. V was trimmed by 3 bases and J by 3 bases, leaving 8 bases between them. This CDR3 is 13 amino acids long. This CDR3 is CASSLAADTEAFF. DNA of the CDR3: TGTGCCAGCAGTTTGGCTGCGGACACTGAAGCTTTCTTT.

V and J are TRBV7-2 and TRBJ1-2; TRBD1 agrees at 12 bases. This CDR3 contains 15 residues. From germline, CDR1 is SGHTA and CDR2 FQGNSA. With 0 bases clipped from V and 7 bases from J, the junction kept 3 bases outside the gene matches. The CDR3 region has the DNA TGTGCCAGCAGCTTAGCCGGGACAGGGGGCTCTGGCTACACCTTC. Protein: CASSLAGTGGSGYTF.

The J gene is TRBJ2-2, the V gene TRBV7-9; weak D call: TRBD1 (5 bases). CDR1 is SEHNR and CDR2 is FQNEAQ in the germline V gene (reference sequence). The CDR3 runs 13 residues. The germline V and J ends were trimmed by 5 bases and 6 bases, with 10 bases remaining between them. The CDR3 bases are TGTGCCAGCAGCCTCGGACACCCCGGGGAGCTGTTTTTT. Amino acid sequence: CASSLGHPGELFF.

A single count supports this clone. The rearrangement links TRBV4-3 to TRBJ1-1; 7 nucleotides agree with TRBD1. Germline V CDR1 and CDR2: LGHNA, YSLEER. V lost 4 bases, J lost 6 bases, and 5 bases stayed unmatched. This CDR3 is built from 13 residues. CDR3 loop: CASSPFGTAEAFF. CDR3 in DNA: TGCGCCAGCAGCCCCTTTGGGACAGCTGAAGCTTTCTTT.

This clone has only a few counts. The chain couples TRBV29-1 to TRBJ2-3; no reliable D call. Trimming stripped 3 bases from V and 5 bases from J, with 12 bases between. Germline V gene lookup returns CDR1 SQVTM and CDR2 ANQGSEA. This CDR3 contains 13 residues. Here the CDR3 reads CSVDPKVGDTQYF. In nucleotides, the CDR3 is TGCAGCGTTGACCCTAAAGTTGGAGATACGCAGTATTTT.